This entry describes one T cell receptor beta chain. In the original workflow: Cell counts per sample came from amplifying reference gene primers. Assay: immunoSEQ multiplex PCR; the TCRdb copy retains only in-frame clones and omits some. D and trimming were read from the DNA, whereas the V and J calls and clone size are those reported in that table. The repertoire has about 240,000 clones, about four fifths of them found once; the top ten carry around 7.5%. Trimming removed 2 bases from V and 3 bases from J; junction bases left unmatched: 13. Germline V gives CDR1 LGHDT, CDR2 YNNKEL (reference sequence). The length of the CDR3 is 17 residues. The sample is drawn from a study of blood T cell repertoires in COVID-19. Study context: Italy, Spain and the United States were the sources of the convalescent and acute COVID-19 samples. The analysed material was cDNA or gDNA that came from T cells, B-cell-depleted T cells, or PBMCs.

Seattle's enrolled individuals joined amid active infection and were then monitored longitudinally. Sequences were obtained from peripheral blood. The receptor was derived from a woman of 80 years or more with COVID-19, enrolled during active disease. The gene calls are TRBV3-1 (or the pseudogene TRBV3-2) and TRBJ2-7; 7 nucleotides align to TRBD1. CDR3 region: CASSQQLRNRDSYEQYF. CDR3 nucleotide sequence: TGTGCCAGCAGCCAACAACTCCGGAACCGGGACAGCTACGAGCAGTACTTC.